The 10 T cell receptor beta chains below all came from one sample that was sequenced in a study of blood T cell repertoires in COVID-19. The method was immunoSEQ multiplex PCR; TCRdb's version includes in-frame clones alone and lacks a portion of them. Of about 250,000 clones listed, 92% are singletons. Sample: peripheral blood. Source of these receptors: a man aged 25-45 years with COVID-19, enrolled during active disease.

The chain links TRBV7-9 to TRBJ2-1, with D tentatively TRBD1 (6 bases). The CDR3 contains 13 residues. V dropped 8 bases and J dropped 0 bases, with 8 bases sitting between them. Germline V gene lookup returns CDR1 SEHNR and CDR2 FQNEAQ (reference sequence). The CDR3: CASQGSSYNEQFF. DNA of the CDR3: TGTGCCAGCCAGGGGAGCTCCTACAATGAGCAGTTCTTC.

The chain employs TRBV9 and TRBJ1-2; D may be TRBD1 (5 bases). CDR1 is SGDLS, CDR2 YYNGEE, per germline. V dropped 0 bases and J dropped 6 bases, with 9 bases sitting between them. The length of the CDR3 is 13 residues. CDR3 amino acids: CASSVVPGDGYTF. CDR3 DNA: TGTGCCAGCAGCGTAGTCCCGGGGGATGGCTACACCTTC. Full variable domain (remainder filled in from reference TRBV9 and TRBJ1-2): DSGVTQTPKHLITATGQRVTLRCSPRSGDLSVYWYQQSLDQGLQFLIQYYNGEERAKGNILERFSAQQFPDLHSELNLSSLELGDSALYFCASSVVPGDGYTFGSGTRLTVV.

The CDR3 DNA reads TGTGCCAGCAGCTTGGCTCCTCCGGGGTACAATGAGCAGTTCTTC. Its protein is CASSLAPPGYNEQFF. J is TRBJ2-1 and V is TRBV5-4, with a possible D match to TRBD2 (5 bases). The CDR3 is made up of 15 amino acids. Trimming shortened V by 0 bases and J by 4 bases, and 11 bases separated the two germline ends. From germline, CDR1 is SGHNT and CDR2 YYREEE (reference sequence). Drawing the rest from reference TRBV5-4 and TRBJ2-1, the complete variable domain is ETGVTQSPTHLIKTRGQQVTLRCSSQSGHNTVSWYQQALGQGPQFIFQYYREEENGRGNFPPRFSGLQFPNYSSELNVNALELDDSALYLCASSLAPPGYNEQFFGPGTRLTVL.

This clone was found once. The CDR3 DNA reads TGTGCCAGCAGTTCCCGACAGTCGTCCATGAACACTGAAGCTTTCTTT. Amino acids: CASSSRQSSMNTEAFF. The chain employs TRBV6-5 and TRBJ1-1; TRBD1 might be the D (5 bases). The CDR3 extends over 16 amino acids. In germline, CDR1 is MNHEY, CDR2 SVGAGI. Trimming shortened V by 4 bases and J by 0 bases, and 15 bases separated the two germline ends.

V gene TRBV12-2 combines with J gene TRBJ2-5; no check of the table's D call, TRBD2, against the DNA was made. TRBV12-2 is a pseudogene segment. This CDR3 has 15 amino acids. The CDR3 loop reads CASRVNLVVLKTQYF. Written as DNA, the CDR3 is TGTGCAAGTCGAGTGAATCTAGTAGTATTAAAGACCCAGTACTTC.

In this sample, this clone turned up once. This rearrangement joins TRBV25-1 to TRBJ2-3; TRBD2 agrees at 9 bases. There are 16 residues in the CDR3. Germline V gene data show CDR1 as MGHDK and CDR2 as SYGVNS. The ends lost 3 bases at V and 7 bases at J; junction bases unmatched: 11. The CDR3 here is CASSDPGGGDRNTQYF. Written as DNA, the CDR3 is TGTGCCAGCAGTGACCCTGGCGGGGGGGATCGGAATACGCAGTATTTT.

The chain carries TRBV5-1 and TRBJ2-7, with a tentative D call TRBD1 (6 bases). Germline loops: CDR1 SGHRS, CDR2 YFSETQ. V lost 5 bases and J 4 bases, leaving 13 bases between the germline ends. The CDR3 consists of 13 residues. The CDR3 bases are TGCGCCAGCAGTTACGCAGGGGCGTACGAGCAGTACTTC. It encodes CASSYAGAYEQYF.

This chain uses TRBV2 with TRBJ1-2, with 7 bases that match TRBD1. Germline V lookup: CDR1 SNHLY, CDR2 FYNNEI. This CDR3 has 13 residues. J gave up 3 bases and V 5 bases, and 3 bases lay outside the gene matches. The CDR3 DNA reads TGTGCCAGCAGTAGACAGGGTGACTATGGCTACACCTTC. Protein sequence: CASSRQGDYGYTF.

The chain combines TRBV14 with TRBJ2-3; 8 positions agree with TRBD2. V dropped 0 bases and J dropped 0; count of bases not matched to a gene: 5. CDR1 and CDR2 from the germline V gene are SGHDN and FVKESK. The length of the CDR3 is 17 residues. In nucleotides, the CDR3 is TGTGCCAGCAGCCAAGATTCGGGGGGGCATAGCACAGATACGCAGTATTTT. It specifies CASSQDSGGHSTDTQYF.

This sequence joins TRBV18 and TRBJ2-7; tentative D call: TRBD2 (7 bases). This CDR3 has 15 amino acids. The V gene lost 4 bases and the J gene lost 7 bases, with 20 bases spanning the gap. CDR1 and CDR2 (germline): KGHSH, LQKENI. CDR3 amino acids: CASSRSGGHWEEQYF. The DNA for the CDR3 is TGTGCCAGCTCACGCTCGGGGGGCCACTGGGAAGAGCAGTACTTC.